This TCR beta chain originates from a study of cytomegalovirus exposure and HLA in healthy donors. Study details: Among around 170 million T cells, an earlier analysis found roughly 120 million unique TCR beta sequences.

Trimming removed 8 bases at V and 5 bases at J, with 19 bases between. Germline CDR1 MNHNS, CDR2 SASEGT. There are 14 residues in the CDR3. The PCR employed 60 Vbeta primers together with 13 Jbeta primers. TCRdb's table, derived via immunoSEQ multiplex PCR, lists solely in-frame clones and lacks some. The repertoire table contains 50,000 to 80,000 clones. The sequence derives from a woman younger than 30 in good health and CMV-seronegative. The chain joins TRBV6-1 to TRBJ2-7; D ambiguous. Sequenced input: PBMCs. This chain's CDR3 is CASRNRGSPDEQYF. In DNA, the CDR3 is TGTGCCAGCCGCAACCGAGGATCGCCTGACGAGCAGTACTTC.